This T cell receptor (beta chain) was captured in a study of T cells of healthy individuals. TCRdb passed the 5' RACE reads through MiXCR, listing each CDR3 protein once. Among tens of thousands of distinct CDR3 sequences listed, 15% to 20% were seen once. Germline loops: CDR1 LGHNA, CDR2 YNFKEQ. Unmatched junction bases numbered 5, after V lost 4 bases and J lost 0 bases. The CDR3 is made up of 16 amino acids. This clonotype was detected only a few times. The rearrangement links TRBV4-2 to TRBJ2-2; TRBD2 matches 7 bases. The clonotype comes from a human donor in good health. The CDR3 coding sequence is TGTGCCAGCAGCCCATTGGGGGGGTCGAACACCGGGGAGCTGTTTTTT. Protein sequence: CASSPLGGSNTGELFF.